The source of this T cell receptor beta chain is a study of cytomegalovirus exposure and HLA in healthy donors listed by TCRdb under 2017. Broadly, across the study: According to an earlier analysis of 550 to 750 of the donors, about 170 million T cells yielded 120 million or so unique TCR beta sequences and about 300 Gb of sequence data. An early release covering 500 to 750 HLA-typed donors comprised roughly 300 gigabases of sequencing data and some 79 million unique TCR sequences. Among the roughly 390 genotyped donors, around 81% belonged to the genetic ancestry cluster associated with self-reported Caucasian donors. The aim of the study was to test whether cataloging public T cell receptors could identify signatures of past pathogen exposure. Using immunosequencing, the study profiled T cell repertoires from around 670 subjects and related those repertoires to cytomegalovirus serostatus. In addition to the first cohort of around 670 subjects, a separate validation cohort of 120 different subjects was used. The study combined high-throughput TCR immunosequencing, statistical association of individual TCRs with disease status, and machine learning to predict cytomegalovirus infection status. A later analysis re-examined previously published TCR beta repertoires from more than 600 donors and added high-resolution HLA genotyping to investigate patterns of TCR occurrence. In the later analysis, no new phenotypic data were used to find candidate immune exposures; instead, reliance was placed on TCR beta sequences and their occurrence across donors. An earlier analysis of several hundred of the donors applied high-throughput TCR beta sequencing to assess whether each TCR beta V gene segment acted as functional or pseudogenic. Alongside the repertoire data, information on donor age, sex, ethnicity and CMV serostatus was compiled. A later genetic analysis used genome-wide SNP genotypes for about 55% of the 666 donors, treating that subset as a discovery cohort. All discovery cohort repertoires had been generated using a single sequencing platform. HLA typing included class I and class II loci at four-digit resolution. Typing coverage varied by locus: roughly 629-630 donors for A, B, C, DRB1 and DQB1; about 520 for DQA1; more than 600 for DPA1; roughly 450 for DPB1. Roughly 5 DR-DQ haplotypes were handled as single units for association and clustering, since linkage in the cohort was strong. Across some 400 genotyped donors of the cohort, an average of 235,054 unique TCR beta nucleotide sequences per donor were sequenced, and roughly a sixth of those sequences were non-productive. On the study overall, not on this receptor specifically: This cohort had only TCR beta chains sequenced, and the lack of alpha or paired-chain data limited which features could be detected. Most CMV-associated TCR beta chains appeared to be HLA-restricted in a later analysis, and the HLA associations seemed to be driven largely by CMV exposure. In an earlier analysis of around 600 of the donors, most TCR beta V segments appeared in productive rearrangements about 87% or about 30% of the time, broadly matching IMGT annotations. When HLA alleles, especially DR and DQ, strongly co-occurred, TCR associations were difficult to assign to individual alleles. Because counts were too low, more than 15 rarely observed V segments, including chromosome 9 orphons, were excluded from the earlier analysis of 587 of the donors. In a later analysis, the rate of TCR association differed among HLA loci, with DRB1 alleles having the most associated TCRs and HLA-C alleles having the fewest. Cytomegalovirus status was reported to be diagnosed by the classifier with high specificity and sensitivity in both the original and validation cohorts. In a later genetic analysis, a missense DCLRE1C variant was associated with V-gene and J-gene trimming of TCR beta chains, and the association was replicated in an independent cohort. In the study, some 180 TCR beta chains were listed as associated with cytomegalovirus. Compared with the roughly 720-donor mean, donors in an Asian-associated ancestry cluster had fewer N-insertions in productive TCRs, according to a later genetic analysis. A later analysis associated about 16,000 TCR beta sequences with specific HLA alleles at a false discovery rate of 0.05. In a later analysis, HLA-associated TCR beta chains were found to be more clonally expanded and to have lower generation probabilities than equally common non-associated chains. According to the authors, the approach could potentially be generalized to other disease states and immunological phenotypes. Several of the top co-occurrence clusters appeared to be linked to parvovirus B19, influenza, CMV and Epstein-Barr virus, according to a later analysis. Most TCR sequences were seen in very few donors, while some public TCRs were found in many individuals. Roughly uniform sequencing depth across donors was assumed in presence/absence analyses, although this assumption may not hold. Some IMGT-functional V segments, including TRBV6-2 and TRBV6-3, could not be distinguished by the 87-base-pair reads and were therefore excluded. In vitro tests confirmed that a few of the cytomegalovirus-associated TCR beta chains recognize cytomegalovirus antigens. Immune exposure information for the cohort was limited to CMV serostatus. Because HLA typing was missing for some donors at each locus, association tests included only the typed subset. A group of highly shared sequence variants was considered likely to be a technical artifact of the sequencing pipeline. A further reported finding was that TCR beta sequences accurately predicted the HLA-A and HLA-B alleles for most subjects in the first cohort. Correlated functional status among segregating V segments might reflect linkage disequilibrium, but an unknown experimental factor could not be ruled out.

Receptors were amplified or captured by the immunoSEQ multiplex PCR assay. A mixture of 60 forward primers for TCR Vbeta segments and 13 reverse primers for TCR Jbeta segments was used in the multiplex PCR. The CDR3 region of rearranged TCR beta genes was amplified from genomic DNA by a multiplex PCR assay. The Illumina HiSeq System was used to sequence the amplified TCR beta libraries as 87-base-pair reads. As for how the authors treated the data: A later analysis tallied roughly 80 million unique TCR beta chains across the 600 to 700 repertoires, and around 12 million of those chains were shared by two or more donors. A nearest-neighbor algorithm error-corrected the raw reads and collapsed the reads into unique sequences, merging closely related sequences to remove PCR and sequencing errors. To assign V, D and J gene segments, CDR3 sequences were aligned to IMGT reference sequences. For a sequence to be retained, a match of at least six nucleotides to both a V gene segment and a J gene segment was required. Rearrangements were classified as productive when the CDR3 lacked stop codons and remained in frame with V and J, and all other rearrangements were classified as non-productive. Following IMGT convention, CDR3 was defined as the stretch from the second conserved V-encoded cysteine to the conserved J-encoded phenylalanine. Sequences without an unambiguous match to a single V gene segment were excluded from the earlier analysis of almost 600 of the donors. An earlier analysis of 587 of the donors classified V segments as functional when productive rearrangements were above 56.7% and as segregating when the standard deviation between donors was above 5%. A statistical classification framework was developed to diagnose cytomegalovirus status using the catalog of TCR beta chain sequences. In a later analysis, TCR nucleotide sequences were compared against IMGT/GENE-DB human TR gene sequences so that V and J genes could be assigned. A later analysis assigned CDR3 sequences and most-parsimonious VDJ recombination scenarios with the TCRdist pipeline. In a later analysis, every TCR beta chain was defined by the combination of its CDR3 amino acid sequence and its V-gene family, and reads without a unique V-gene family were dropped. A later analysis removed 550 to 700 highly shared, low-generation-probability nucleotide sequences to deal with suspected cross-contamination and a sequencing artifact. For each public chain, a later analysis derived a clonal expansion index from normalized ranks of inferred template counts within each repertoire. A later analysis computed generation probabilities with a VDJ recombination model fitted to out-of-frame rearrangements, and checked the results against IGoR. In a later analysis, TCR-TCR, TCR-HLA and TCR-CMV co-occurrence was scored with hypergeometric tests, and a repertoire-size bias correction was applied to TCR pairs. To estimate false discovery rates, a later analysis permuted the HLA or CMV assignments 20 times. In a later analysis, co-occurring TCRs were grouped using DBSCAN, with TCRdist sequence similarity added in when clustering inside HLA-allele-positive subsets. Repertoires with fewer than 30,000 or more than 120,000 public chains, plus five repertoires with anomalous nucleotide sharing, were excluded from co-occurrence clustering. TCRdb took this table from immuneACCESS and kept in-frame rearrangements with V and J called. Such tables lack part of the clones; where checked against another copy, unresolved V genes explain under half of the gap, and the rest is unexplained. That table furnishes V, J and clone size, whereas the DNA furnished D and trimming. For this sample the table gives roughly 120,000 clones, of which approximately 81% were detected only once. Approximately 4% of the sample belongs to the ten largest clones.

Turning to this clone: The clone's antigen remains unknown. No base-level quality is on record; no much larger clone is a single base apart.

The cohort consisted of some 730 healthy bone marrow donors. At the time of sampling, every cohort member was nominally healthy, though immune exposures that went unrecorded were likely present. The donor was CMV seropositive and was included in the group of 289 seropositive cohort members. A peripheral blood sample was provided by each donor, and peripheral blood mononuclear cells were used for TCR beta sequencing. Genomic DNA extraction from the blood cell samples was performed with the Qiagen DNeasy Blood Extraction Kit. V is cut by 5 bases and J by 2 bases, and the space between the germline ends is 16 bases. The CDR3 measures 17 amino acids from cysteine to phenylalanine. Only CDR3 DNA is held: 51 bases, read in frame from base 1. The germline V gene gives CDR1 as MRHNA and CDR2 as SNTAGT.

The rearrangement combines TRBV6-4 with TRBJ1-6; possibly the D gene is TRBD1, per 5 matching bases. The source is a young man in good health and CMV-seropositive. Sequenced material: PBMCs. The nucleotides read TGTGCCAGCAGTCTGGACAATCTTGAGGCCTATAATTCACCCCTCCACTTT. Its coded protein is CASSLDNLEAYNSPLHF.